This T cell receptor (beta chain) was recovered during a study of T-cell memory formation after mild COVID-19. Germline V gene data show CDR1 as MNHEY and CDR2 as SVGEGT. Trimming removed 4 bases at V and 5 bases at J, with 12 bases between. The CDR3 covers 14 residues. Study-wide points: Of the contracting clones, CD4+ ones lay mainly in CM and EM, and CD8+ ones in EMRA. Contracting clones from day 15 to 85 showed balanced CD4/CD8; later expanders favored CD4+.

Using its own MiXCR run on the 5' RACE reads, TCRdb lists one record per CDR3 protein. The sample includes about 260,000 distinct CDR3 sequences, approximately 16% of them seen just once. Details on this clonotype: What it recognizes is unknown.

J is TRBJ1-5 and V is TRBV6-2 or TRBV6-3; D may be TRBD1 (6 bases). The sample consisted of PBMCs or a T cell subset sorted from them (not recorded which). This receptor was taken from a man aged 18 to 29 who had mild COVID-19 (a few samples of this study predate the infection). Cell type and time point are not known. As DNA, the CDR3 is TGTGCCAGCAGTTCCAGGGGTATCGATCAGCCCCAGCATTTT. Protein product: CASSSRGIDQPQHF.